These 25 T cell receptor beta chains originate from one sample sequenced in a study of blood T cell repertoires in COVID-19. Using immunoSEQ multiplex PCR, the repertoire was profiled, and TCRdb retains in-frame clones only, with some absent. The sample consists of approximately 460,000 clones, roughly nine tenths of them appearing once. Material for sequencing was peripheral blood. These receptors came from a man between 18 and 29 years old with COVID-19, enrolled during active disease.

Only one count was recorded for this clone. The chain combines TRBV11-2 with TRBJ2-5; TRBD2 agrees at 10 bases. The CDR3 is made up of 15 amino acids. Germline CDR1 reads SGHAT; CDR2 reads FQNNGV. V lost 3 bases and J lost 0; bases outside the gene matches: 1. CDR3 coding DNA: TGTGCCAGCAGCTTCGGACTAGCGGACCAAGAGACCCAGTACTTC. This codes for CASSFGLADQETQYF.

The chain employs TRBV19 and TRBJ1-1, with D possibly matching TRBD1 (6 bases). From germline, CDR1 is LNHDA and CDR2 SQIVND (reference sequence). V was cut by 4 bases and J by 0 bases, with 12 bases left in between. The CDR3 totals 15 residues. CDR3 protein: CASSTQQGMNTEAFF. For the CDR3, the DNA is TGTGCCAGTAGTACCCAACAGGGTATGAACACTGAAGCTTTCTTT.

The chain is built from TRBV5-5 and TRBJ1-4; 9 positions match TRBD1. V was clipped by 3 bases and J by 8 bases; unmatched bases: 2. The CDR3 runs 13 residues. Germline V gives CDR1 SGHKS, CDR2 YYEKEE (reference sequence). The CDR3 coding sequence is TGTGCCAGCAGCTGGGACAGGGAAGAAAAACTGTTTTTT. Translation gives CASSWDREEKLFF.

The rearrangement joins TRBV7-6 to TRBJ1-1; D uncertain. The CDR3 runs 17 residues. Germline V CDR1 and CDR2: SGHVS, FNYEAQ. With 0 bases removed from V and 0 bases from J, the gap between germline ends came to 14 bases. CDR3: CASSLAPGGIMNTEAFF. CDR3 sequence (DNA): TGTGCCAGCAGCTTAGCGCCCGGAGGAATTATGAACACTGAAGCTTTCTTT.

This clone showed up just a few times. This chain joins TRBV7-3 and TRBJ2-3; D is undetermined. Trimming removed 0 bases at V and 1 base at J, with 2 bases between. This CDR3 contains 13 residues. The germline V gene has CDR1 SGHTA and CDR2 FQGTGA. The chain's CDR3 is CASSLTGTDTQYF. CDR3 coding DNA: TGTGCCAGCAGCTTAACCGGCACAGATACGCAGTATTTT.

Remarks on this clone: The junction shows a germline mismatch at one end, possibly a read error. This chain links TRBV6-1 with TRBJ2-7; D may be TRBD1 (5 bases). The CDR3 has 13 residues. Germline CDR1 is MNHNS and CDR2 is SASEGT. CDR3 coding DNA: TGTGCCAGCATTGAAGGACACCTCTACGAGCAGTACTTC. Translating gives CASIEGHLYEQYF.

The chain employs TRBV7-9 and TRBJ1-5, with D possibly matching TRBD1 (6 bases). The CDR3 runs to 13 residues. Trimming stripped 6 bases from V and 5 bases from J, with 11 bases between. Germline CDR1 reads SEHNR; CDR2 reads FQNEAQ (reference sequence). CDR3 in amino acids: CASSSGVDQPQHF. For the CDR3, the DNA is TGTGCCAGCAGTTCAGGGGTCGATCAGCCCCAGCATTTT.

This chain joins TRBV5-1 and TRBJ2-2; no reliable D call. The V and J ends lost 0 bases and 6 bases respectively, with 9 bases between them. The CDR3 contains 14 residues. Germline V CDR1 and CDR2: SGHRS, YFSETQ. The CDR3 coding sequence is TGCGCCAGCAGCTTGGACAGACCTTCCGGGGAGCTGTTTTTT. It encodes CASSLDRPSGELFF.

Here the CDR3 reads CASSREGLAGAYNEQFF. The CDR3 DNA sequence: TGTGCCAGCAGCCGAGAGGGACTAGCGGGAGCGTACAATGAGCAGTTCTTC. The V gene is TRBV5-4, the J gene TRBJ2-1, with 14 bases fitting TRBD2. The CDR3 totals 17 residues. After removal of 4 bases from V and 4 bases from J, the junction contained 7 bases not matched to a gene. Germline V lookup: CDR1 SGHNT, CDR2 YYREEE (reference sequence).

The chain joins TRBV5-1 to TRBJ2-2; D is unresolved. The CDR3 length is 15 residues. Germline assignment: CDR1 SGHRS and CDR2 YFSETQ. The ends were cut back, 0 bases at V and 3 bases at J, with 9 bases in the middle. The CDR3 spells CASSLETPYTGELFF. Here the CDR3 DNA reads TGCGCCAGCAGCTTGGAGACTCCCTACACCGGGGAGCTGTTTTTT.

CDR3 region: CASSFEGGGAYEQYF. The DNA of the CDR3 is TGCGCCAGCAGCTTTGAAGGAGGGGGCGCCTACGAGCAGTACTTC. This chain links TRBV5-1 with TRBJ2-7; D perhaps matches TRBD1 (7 bases). The CDR3 totals 15 residues. Germline V gene lookup returns CDR1 SGHRS and CDR2 YFSETQ. V lost 2 bases and J 2 bases, leaving 14 bases between the germline ends.

As concerns this clone: Its ends do not fully match the called genes, so a read error is possible. J is TRBJ2-1 and V is TRBV24-1, with 7 bases lining up with TRBD2. Germline V gene data show CDR1 as KGHDR and CDR2 as SFDVKD. The CDR3 extends over 17 amino acids. The CDR3 nucleotides read TGTGCCACCAGTGATTCGACGACTAGCCGATCCTGCAATGAGCAGTTCTTC. This translates into CATSDSTTSRSCNEQFF.

The J gene is TRBJ1-6, the V gene TRBV27, with 9 positions matching TRBD1. Trimming cost V 4 bases and J 6 bases; bases outside gene matches: 1. This CDR3 comprises 14 residues. Germline CDR1 reads MNHEY; CDR2 reads SMNVEV (reference sequence). This CDR3 reads CASSSDRGNSPLHF. CDR3 bases: TGTGCCAGCAGTTCGGACAGGGGTAATTCACCCCTCCACTTT.

Points on this clone: The identical CDR3 is also encoded by other nucleotide sequences in the sample. CDR3 sequence (DNA): TGTGCCAGCAGTTTAGGACTAGATACGCAGTATTTT. Protein: CASSLGLDTQYF. The chain employs TRBV12-3 or TRBV12-4 and TRBJ2-3, with D unclear. The CDR3 runs to 12 residues. V was clipped by 1 base and J by 5 bases, with 4 bases between them.

CDR3 amino acids: CASSLEGLAHEQYF. DNA of the CDR3: TGTGCCAGCAGCTTGGAGGGGCTAGCGCACGAGCAGTACTTC. The chain uses TRBV5-4 and TRBJ2-7; TRBD2 is a possible D gene (6 bases). Germline CDR1 is SGHNT and CDR2 is YYREEE (reference sequence). The V and J ends lost 0 bases and 5 bases respectively, with 12 bases between them. The CDR3 runs 14 residues. The complete variable domain, with remaining parts taken from reference TRBV5-4 and TRBJ2-7, reads ETGVTQSPTHLIKTRGQQVTLRCSSQSGHNTVSWYQQALGQGPQFIFQYYREEENGRGNFPPRFSGLQFPNYSSELNVNALELDDSALYLCASSLEGLAHEQYFGPGTRLTVT.

The chain couples TRBV7-2 to TRBJ2-3; 7 bases match TRBD2. Trimming took 5 bases from V and 4 from J; bases not matched to a gene: 9. The CDR3 covers 15 residues. From germline, CDR1 is SGHTA and CDR2 FQGNSA. In nucleotides, the CDR3 is TGTGCCAGCAGCCCTTCTGGGAGGGGAGCAGATACGCAGTATTTT. Amino acids: CASSPSGRGADTQYF. The whole variable domain, remainder taken from reference TRBV7-2 and TRBJ2-3, is GAGVSQSPSNKVTEKGKDVELRCDPISGHTALYWYRQSLGQGLEFLIYFQGNSAPDKSGLPSDRFSAERTGGSVSTLTIQRTQQEDSAVYLCASSPSGRGADTQYFGPGTRLTVL.

The chain joins TRBV24-1 to TRBJ2-2, with a tentative D call TRBD1 (6 bases). This CDR3 is built from 14 residues. With 6 bases removed from V and 4 bases from J, the gap between germline ends came to 11 bases. Germline CDR1 is KGHDR and CDR2 is SFDVKD. CDR3 region: CATSLTGPTGELFF. CDR3 DNA sequence: TGTGCCACCAGTCTAACAGGGCCCACCGGGGAGCTGTTTTTT.

A single count supports this clone. The gene calls are TRBV28 and TRBJ2-1; 8 nucleotides agree with TRBD2. The V and J ends lost 4 bases and 0 bases, in that order; junction bases with no gene match: 14. The CDR3 covers 19 residues. Germline assignment: CDR1 MDHEN and CDR2 SYDVKM. The CDR3 region has the DNA TGTGCCAGCAGTTCCCGATGGGTAAGCGGGAGAAGCTCCTACAATGAGCAGTTCTTC. This gives the protein CASSSRWVSGRSSYNEQFF.

The chain couples TRBV6-5 to TRBJ1-4; 8 bases map to TRBD1. The CDR3 contains 15 residues. With 7 bases clipped from V and 3 bases from J, the junction kept 7 bases outside the gene matches. Germline CDR1 and CDR2: MNHEY and SVGAGI. The CDR3 loop reads CASKPDRVSNEKLFF. The CDR3, as DNA: TGTGCCAGCAAACCGGACAGGGTATCTAATGAAAAACTGTTTTTT.

J is TRBJ1-2 and V is TRBV18, with 7 bases fitting TRBD1. Germline V gene lookup returns CDR1 KGHSH and CDR2 LQKENI. V lost 4 bases to trimming and J lost 7 bases; unmatched junction nucleotides: 6. The CDR3 has 13 amino acids. The CDR3 DNA sequence: TGTGCCAGCTCACAACGACAGGGTCGTGGCTACACCTTC. This codes for CASSQRQGRGYTF.

The rearrangement links TRBV5-1 to TRBJ2-1, with 12 bases matching TRBD2. This CDR3 spans 17 amino acids. V gave up 1 base and J gave up 7 bases; unmatched junction bases: 9. CDR1 SGHRS and CDR2 YFSETQ come from the germline V gene. CDR3 bases: TGCGCCAGCAGCTTGTTCGCTAGCGGGAGGGCCGGAAATGAGCAGTTCTTC. Translation gives CASSLFASGRAGNEQFF.

The V gene is TRBV27, the J gene TRBJ2-7, with 11 positions matching TRBD1. CDR1 and CDR2 (germline): MNHEY, SMNVEV (reference sequence). The CDR3 consists of 16 residues. V shed 2 bases, J shed 3 bases, and the junction held 6 bases outside the gene matches. The CDR3 region is CASSLGLGTGGYEQYF. The CDR3 nucleotides read TGTGCCAGCAGTTTAGGTTTAGGGACAGGGGGCTACGAGCAGTACTTC.

V gene TRBV7-2 combines with J gene TRBJ2-7; tentatively, D is TRBD1 (6 bases). The CDR3 is made up of 16 amino acids. Trimming took 0 bases from V and 7 from J, leaving 19 bases between them. Germline V gene sequence: CDR1 SGHTA, CDR2 FQGNSA. In nucleotides, the CDR3 is TGTGCCAGCAGCTTAGCGCCGACATGGGGGCTTCGGGAGCAGTACTTC. The encoded protein is CASSLAPTWGLREQYF.

Concerning this clone itself: The identical CDR3 is also encoded by other nucleotide sequences in the sample. The rearrangement uses TRBV7-9 and TRBJ2-7, with D perhaps TRBD2 (6 bases). The CDR3 length is 14 residues. Deletions cut 6 bases from V and 2 bases from J, with 14 bases between. The germline gives CDR1 SEHNR, CDR2 FQNEAQ (reference sequence). CDR3 nucleotide sequence: TGTGCCAGCAGTCCCGGGACTTCGCCCTACGAGCAGTACTTC. This encodes CASSPGTSPYEQYF.

The chain uses TRBV7-9 and TRBJ1-1, with D perhaps TRBD1 (5 bases). Germline CDR1 is SEHNR and CDR2 is FQNEAQ (reference sequence). This CDR3 contains 14 residues. The germline V and J ends were trimmed by 6 bases and 6 bases, with 17 bases remaining between them. The DNA of the CDR3 is TGTGCCAGCAGGCTGGTCTCCCCGGGGGCTGAAGCTTTCTTT. Translating gives CASRLVSPGAEAFF.